The sequence of this T cell receptor (beta chain) was determined in a study of T cells in localized non-small cell lung cancer. Study-level results: A denser population of T cells in blood accompanied longer overall survival. Peak T cell clonality was found in uninvolved adjacent lung, exceeding tumor. Heterogeneity remains possible, as sequencing covered one tumor region only. In adjacent lung appeared a median around 55 of the top 100 tumor clones.

The method was immunoSEQ multiplex PCR; TCRdb's version includes in-frame clones alone and lacks a portion of them. The sample comprises over 40,000 clones, around 87% of which are singletons, and less than 9% rests with the top ten. Of note for this clone: Its antigen is not known.

Germline V gene data show CDR1 as SGDLS and CDR2 as YYNGEE. The CDR3 totals 15 residues. Trimming took 0 bases from V and 7 from J; bases not matched to a gene: 3. Specimen: peripheral blood, collected before any cancer treatment. This sequence originates from a woman aged 18 to 55 with stage III lung adenocarcinoma. The chain carries TRBV9 and TRBJ1-4; TRBD1 matches at 10 bases. This chain's CDR3 is CASSVGQGASEKLFF. The DNA for the CDR3 is TGTGCCAGCAGCGTAGGACAGGGGGCATCTGAAAAACTGTTTTTT.